The 15 T cell receptor beta chains in this list originate from one sample, sequenced in a study of T cells in Graves' hyperthyroidism and ophthalmopathy. Researchers amplified the TCR beta CDR3 regions from RNA transcripts. When the TCR CDR3 underwent first-round RT-PCR, the HTBI primer set was used. TCRdb reprocessed the multiplex PCR reads with MiXCR, giving one entry per CDR3 protein. The sample lists roughly 510,000 distinct CDR3 sequences, less than 25% occurring once. The sample taken for sequencing was blood. Every receptor here comes from a man aged 18-30 years with Graves' hyperthyroidism.

This clonotype was observed many times. CDR3 region: CASSVGGVPNQETQYF. As DNA, the CDR3 is TGTGCCAGCAGCGTAGGAGGGGTGCCGAACCAAGAGACCCAGTACTTC. This chain joins TRBV9 and TRBJ2-5; D is perhaps TRBD1 or TRBD2 (5 bases each). Germline CDR1 is SGDLS and CDR2 is YYNGEE. V was pared by 0 bases and J by 0 bases, with 12 bases between. There are 16 residues in the CDR3.

At least ten counts were recorded for this clonotype. V is TRBV5-1 and J is TRBJ1-2, with D maybe TRBD1 (5 bases). The germline V gene has CDR1 SGHRS and CDR2 YFSETQ. V was clipped by 1 base and J by 6 bases, with 13 bases between them. The CDR3 has 14 residues. The CDR3 coding sequence is TGCGCCAGCAGCTTGTCATCGGGGGGAAATGGCTACACCTTC. The encoded protein is CASSLSSGGNGYTF.

The table lists this clonotype with a few counts. CDR3 DNA sequence: TGTGCCTGGGGCATCAGGAACACTGAAGCTTTCTTT. Translating it yields CAWGIRNTEAFF. This chain joins TRBV30 and TRBJ1-1; D gene unclear. Trimming removed 5 bases from V and 1 base from J, with 8 bases in between. The CDR3 spans 12 residues. CDR1 is GTSNPN and CDR2 is SVGIG in the germline V gene (reference sequence).

This clonotype appeared many times. The rearrangement links TRBV28 to TRBJ1-2; 8 bases align to TRBD1. Trimming removed 4 bases from V and 4 bases from J; junction bases left unmatched: 8. Germline loops: CDR1 MDHEN, CDR2 SYDVKM. This CDR3 has 15 residues. The CDR3 loop reads CASSSLTDRGYGYTF. The CDR3 coding sequence is TGTGCCAGCAGTTCGCTAACAGACAGGGGCTATGGCTACACCTTC.

The chain links TRBV29-1 to TRBJ2-7; 7 bases line up with TRBD1. The CDR3 has 13 residues. CDR1 and CDR2 (germline): SQVTM, ANQGSEA. V lost 4 bases and J lost 3; bases outside the gene matches: 6. CDR3 sequence (DNA): TGCAGCGTTGTAACAGGGGCCAGCTACGAGCAGTACTTC. Protein product: CSVVTGASYEQYF.

Many counts were recorded for this clonotype. The chain couples TRBV5-1 to TRBJ1-3; possible D gene TRBD1, 5 bases. This CDR3 comprises 14 residues. Trimming cost V 5 bases and J 6 bases, with 15 bases left between them. Looked up from germline, CDR1 is SGHRS and CDR2 is YFSETQ. The CDR3 nucleotides are TGCGCCAGCAGGCTTACGGGAGGACAAAACACCATATATTTT. It yields the protein CASRLTGGQNTIYF. Complete variable domain (other parts from reference TRBV5-1 and TRBJ1-3): KAGVTQTPRYLIKTRGQQVTLSCSPISGHRSVSWYQQTPGQGLQFLFEYFSETQRNKGNFPGRFSGRQFSNSRSEMNVSTLELGDSALYLCASRLTGGQNTIYFGEGSWLTVV.

This clonotype was observed a handful of times. The chain recombines TRBV15 with TRBJ2-7; tentatively, D is TRBD1 or TRBD2 (5 bases each). CDR1 LNHNV and CDR2 YYDKDF come from the germline V gene (reference sequence). V was pared by 0 bases and J by 3 bases, with 9 bases between. This CDR3 is 14 amino acids long. The CDR3 DNA follows: TGTGCCACCAGCAGAGATAGTGGGGGCTACGAGCAGTACTTC. Residues: CATSRDSGGYEQYF.

At least ten counts were recorded for this clonotype. The chain couples TRBV25-1 to TRBJ1-2; D unresolved. The CDR3 is made up of 13 amino acids. V dropped 4 bases and J dropped 3 bases, with 9 bases sitting between them. The germline CDR1 and CDR2 sequences are MGHDK and SYGVNS. The CDR3 loop reads CASSGKGDYGYTF. The CDR3 bases are TGTGCCAGCAGTGGAAAGGGAGACTATGGCTACACCTTC.

Of note for this clonotype: Its ends do not fully match the called genes, so a read error is possible. The chain employs TRBV10-3 and TRBJ2-5; 13 positions agree with TRBD2. CDR1 is ENHRY, CDR2 SYGVKD, per germline. The CDR3 totals 16 residues. The CDR3 sequence: CAISQGLAGALETQYF. DNA of the CDR3: TGTGCCATCAGTCAAGGACTAGCGGGAGCCTTGGAGACCCAATACTTC.

This clonotype was detected many times. The CDR3 loop is CASSWDGYTEAFF. The CDR3 bases are TGTGCCAGCAGTTGGGACGGATACACTGAAGCTTTCTTT. The chain joins TRBV6-5 to TRBJ1-1; possible D gene TRBD1, 5 bases. The germline V gene has CDR1 MNHEY and CDR2 SVGAGI. The V gene lost 4 bases and the J gene lost 3 bases, with 9 bases spanning the gap. The CDR3 covers 13 residues.

The chain has TRBV27 and TRBJ1-6; 8 nucleotides match TRBD1. J was trimmed by 10 bases and V by 6 bases; bases with no gene match: 8. Germline V CDR1 and CDR2: MNHEY, SMNVEV (reference sequence). This CDR3 has 14 residues. In DNA form, the CDR3 reads TGTGCCAGCAGCTTGACAGGGGACGGGTCACCCCTCCACTTT. Translation gives CASSLTGDGSPLHF.

This clonotype was counted many times. The chain recombines TRBV12-3 or TRBV12-4 with TRBJ1-5; 7 bases match TRBD1. The length of the CDR3 is 13 residues. V dropped 6 bases and J dropped 9; count of bases not matched to a gene: 8. CDR3 sequence reads: CASRPGTVGPQHF. The CDR3 coding sequence is TGTGCCAGCAGGCCCGGGACAGTTGGGCCCCAGCATTTT.

This clonotype was observed at least ten times. The chain has TRBV12-3 or TRBV12-4 and TRBJ1-2; D ambiguous. Deletions cut 3 bases from V and 2 bases from J, with 10 bases between. The CDR3 consists of 14 residues. The CDR3 region is CASSLRKGNYGYTF. The CDR3 DNA reads as TGTGCCAGCAGTTTGCGAAAGGGAAACTATGGCTACACCTTC.

This clonotype was counted only a few times. V usage is TRBV11-2 and J usage is TRBJ1-2, with D hard to call. The CDR3 is 16 residues long. Looked up from germline, CDR1 is SGHAT and CDR2 is FQNNGV. V shed 5 bases and J shed 5 bases, with 21 bases lying between them. CDR3 sequence (DNA): TGTGCCAGCAGCGGCACCGGGTCCAGCCCTTCTTATGGCTACACCTTC. As protein: CASSGTGSSPSYGYTF. The entire variable domain, with the rest obtained from reference TRBV11-2 and TRBJ1-2, is as follows: EAGVAQSPRYKIIEKRQSVAFWCNPISGHATLYWYQQILGQGPKLLIQFQNNGVVDDSQLPKDRFSAERLKGVDSTLKIQPAKLEDSAVYLCASSGTGSSPSYGYTFGSGTRLTVV.

This clonotype was observed at least ten times. V usage is TRBV11-3 and J usage is TRBJ1-1; D gene unclear. V shed 4 bases and J shed 3 bases, with 12 bases lying between them. Germline values: CDR1 SGHNT, CDR2 YENEEA. The CDR3 length is 14 residues. This chain's CDR3 is CASSSYLEDTEAFF. The CDR3 nucleotides are TGTGCCAGCAGCTCATACTTGGAGGACACTGAAGCTTTCTTT.